This TCR beta chain was captured in a study of blood T cell repertoires in COVID-19. Study overall: Specimens from acute and convalescent COVID-19 originated in the United States, Italy and Spain.

Sequencing was performed with immunoSEQ multiplex PCR; in TCRdb, only in-frame clones are kept and a portion is missing. The sample contains about 220,000 clones, roughly 88% of which appear only once. Looked up from germline, CDR1 is GTSNPN and CDR2 is SVGIG (reference sequence). This CDR3 comprises 18 residues. With 1 base clipped from V and 0 bases from J, the junction kept 10 bases outside the gene matches. The V and J genes are TRBV30 and TRBJ1-3, with TRBD1 matching over 9 bases. Source material: PBMCs or T cells enriched from blood (not recorded which). The clonotype originates from a woman in her thirties or forties with acute COVID-19. The chain's CDR3 is CAWSGGTGILSSGNTIYF. The CDR3 bases are TGTGCCTGGAGTGGAGGGACAGGGATATTGAGCTCTGGAAACACCATATATTTT.